This T cell receptor beta chain was observed in a study of cytomegalovirus exposure and HLA in healthy donors. Study as a whole: Falling in the Caucasian-associated ancestry cluster were 81% of approximately 410 genotyped donors.

Points from the study as a whole: In an earlier analysis, productive rearrangement rates for most beta V segments clustered near 90% or 30%. Upon later analysis, HLA-associated TCR beta chains proved more clonally expanded than other, equally common chains. The Asian-associated ancestry cluster reportedly had fewer N-insertions than the roughly 670-donor mean in a later analysis.

Worth noting for this clone: Its specificity is unknown.

V shed 0 bases and J 4 bases; nucleotides not matched to a gene: 7. The CDR3 has 16 residues. Germline V gives CDR1 SGHRS, CDR2 YFSETQ. Vbeta (60) and Jbeta (13) primers were used in the PCR. This table comes from immunoSEQ multiplex PCR, and its TCRdb copy is limited to in-frame clones, with some not included. Of approximately 120,000 clones in the sample, 77% were seen once. The sequence came from a man aged 40-50 years in good health and CMV-seropositive. The chain links TRBV5-1 to TRBJ2-3; 8 bases are a match to TRBD1. The material sequenced was PBMCs. For the CDR3, the DNA is TGCGCCAGCAGCTTGGCCGTCGTACAGGGGGCAGATACGCAGTATTTT. Residues: CASSLAVVQGADTQYF.